Following are 25 T cell receptor beta chains from one sample sequenced in a study of CD8+CD57+ T cells in acquired aplastic anemia. Genomic DNA provided the template from which TCR beta VDJ and CDR3 profiles were obtained. TCRdb ran MiXCR on the reads and lists one entry per CDR3 protein. The repertoire holds 100,000 to 150,000 distinct CDR3 sequences, with 41% as singletons. Material: sorted CD4+, CD8+, or CD8+CD57+ T cells (not recorded which) from PBMCs. The receptors stem from a human donor in good health, serving as a control.

The gene calls are TRBV25-1 and TRBJ2-2; D unclear. V lost 5 bases, J lost 4 bases, and 8 bases lay in between. The CDR3 is made up of 13 amino acids. The germline V gene encodes CDR1 MGHDK and CDR2 SYGVNS. The CDR3 DNA sequence: TGTGCCAGCAGTAACTCGGGCACCGGGGAGCTGTTTTTT. Translated: CASSNSGTGELFF.

This clonotype turned up a few times. The rearrangement uses TRBV30 and TRBJ1-3, with unresolved D. CDR3 length: 13 amino acids. V was clipped by 3 bases and J by 0 bases, with 6 bases between them. The germline V gene encodes CDR1 GTSNPN and CDR2 SVGIG (reference sequence). DNA of the CDR3: TGTGCCTGGAGCCCAGCCTCTGGAAACACCATATATTTT. This gives the protein CAWSPASGNTIYF.

This clonotype has more than one count but fewer than ten. The chain is built from TRBV15 and TRBJ2-3; the match to TRBD2 covers 11 bases. V shed 6 bases, J shed 2 bases, and the junction held 7 bases outside the gene matches. Looked up from germline, CDR1 is LNHNV and CDR2 is YYDKDF (reference sequence). The CDR3 extends over 16 amino acids. The CDR3 coding sequence is TGTGCCACCAGATCGGGGACTAGCGGATTCACAGATACGCAGTATTTT. This translates into CATRSGTSGFTDTQYF.

The chain combines TRBV20-1 with TRBJ1-5; 8 bases agree with TRBD1. The CDR3 is 17 residues long. J was trimmed by 2 bases and V by 1 base; bases with no gene match: 10. CDR1 and CDR2 from the germline V gene are DFQATT and SNEGSKA (reference sequence). The CDR3 spells CSARVAGGRVGNQPQHF. The DNA for the CDR3 is TGCAGTGCTAGAGTGGCAGGGGGCAGGGTTGGCAATCAGCCCCAGCATTTT.

This clonotype was seen just once. A much larger clone sits a single nucleotide away, making a read error possible. This chain connects TRBV12-3 or TRBV12-4 to TRBJ1-1; the match to TRBD1 covers 7 bases. The CDR3 is 13 amino acids. Unmatched junction bases numbered 4, after V lost 5 bases and J lost 4 bases. CDR3: CASSQDRTTEAFF. CDR3 bases: TGTGCCAGCAGTCAGGACAGGACCACTGAAGCTTTCTTT.

This sequence joins TRBV29-1 and TRBJ2-7; 8 nucleotides align to TRBD1. This CDR3 has 12 amino acids. V lost 4 bases and J lost 4; bases outside the gene matches: 3. CDR1 SQVTM and CDR2 ANQGSEA come from the germline V gene. Here the CDR3 reads CSVVGTGYEQYF. The CDR3 DNA reads as TGCAGCGTTGTCGGGACAGGATACGAGCAGTACTTC.

The chain carries TRBV6-4 and TRBJ1-1; D ambiguous. Germline-derived CDR1 and CDR2 are MRHNA and SNTAGT. The CDR3 covers 14 residues. Deletions cut 5 bases from V and 1 base from J, with 11 bases between. In nucleotides, the CDR3 is TGTGCCAGCAGTCCCGAGGGATCGAACACTGAAGCTTTCTTT. Its translation is CASSPEGSNTEAFF.

This chain joins TRBV28 and TRBJ1-2; weak D call: TRBD1 (5 bases). Between the trimmed V and J ends, which lost 5 bases and 8 bases, there was a span of 18 bases. Germline V lookup: CDR1 MDHEN, CDR2 SYDVKM. This CDR3 has 14 residues. DNA of the CDR3: TGTGCCAGCAGTGGGGGGGTCGCCTCCAGCGGCTACACCTTC. This gives the protein CASSGGVASSGYTF.

As to this clonotype: A much larger clone lies a single base off, so this may be a read error. J is TRBJ1-4 and V is TRBV5-1; no reliable D call. The CDR3 totals 13 residues. Germline lookup yields CDR1 SGHRS and CDR2 YFSETQ. The CDR3 nucleotides are TGCGCCAGCAGCTTGGGAGGGAATGAAAAACTGCTTTTT. Translated: CASSLGGNEKLLF.

This clonotype showed up many times. This sequence joins TRBV12-3 or TRBV12-4 and TRBJ1-6; 8 bases are shared with TRBD1. This CDR3 contains 14 residues. V lost 2 bases and J lost 9; bases outside the gene matches: 3. The CDR3: CASSLFGQGSPLHF. The CDR3 DNA is TGTGCCAGCAGTTTATTCGGACAGGGTTCACCCCTCCACTTT.

This clonotype occurred many times. The gene calls are TRBV4-2 and TRBJ1-4, with D unresolved. The V gene lost 3 bases and the J gene lost 2 bases, with 7 bases spanning the gap. The CDR3 is 14 residues long. CDR1 and CDR2 from the germline V gene are LGHNA and YNFKEQ. CDR3 loop: CASSQTPTNEKLFF. The CDR3 nucleotides read TGTGCCAGCAGCCAGACTCCTACTAATGAAAAACTGTTTTTT.

The genes are TRBV29-1 and TRBJ1-5, with 8 positions matching TRBD1. J was trimmed by 0 bases and V by 6 bases; bases with no gene match: 1. The CDR3 is 13 amino acids. CDR1 and CDR2 (germline): SQVTM, ANQGSEA. The CDR3: CSVTGASNQPQHF. Written as DNA, the CDR3 is TGCAGCGTGACAGGGGCTAGCAATCAGCCCCAGCATTTT.

The rearrangement links TRBV19 to TRBJ2-7; D possibly corresponds to TRBD1 (6 bases). V lost 3 bases and J lost 1, with 13 bases in between. The CDR3 is made up of 15 amino acids. The germline V gene has CDR1 LNHDA and CDR2 SQIVND (reference sequence). This CDR3 is CASSIDRTASYEQYF. CDR3 sequence (DNA): TGTGCCAGTAGTATTGACCGGACAGCGTCCTACGAGCAGTACTTC.

This clonotype was counted at least ten times. CDR3 DNA: TGTGCCACCAGCAGAGTTGTGGGAGGCTCCTACAATGAGCAGTTCTTC. This encodes CATSRVVGGSYNEQFF. The chain couples TRBV15 to TRBJ2-1, with a weak D call TRBD2 (6 bases). Between the trimmed V and J ends, which lost 1 base and 0 bases, there was a span of 10 bases. CDR1 and CDR2 (germline): LNHNV, YYDKDF (reference sequence). The CDR3 has 16 residues.

In this sample, this clonotype turned up many times. This chain uses TRBV20-1 with TRBJ1-2; D possibly corresponds to TRBD1 (6 bases). The CDR3 is made up of 17 amino acids. Per the germline V gene, CDR1 is DFQATT and CDR2 is SNEGSKA (reference sequence). Trimming removed 3 bases from V and 6 bases from J, with 26 bases in between. CDR3 coding DNA: TGCAGTGCTAGCCCAACTCTACTTGGGGGGGGGGGCAATGGCTACACCTTC. Its translation is CSASPTLLGGGGNGYTF.

V usage is TRBV4-3 and J usage is TRBJ1-2, with 7 bases fitting TRBD1. Germline V CDR1 and CDR2: LGHNA, YSLEER. The CDR3 spans 16 residues. The trim removed 5 bases at V and 1 base at J, leaving 10 bases unmatched. The CDR3 protein is CASSKPSTGVNYGYTF. In nucleotides, the CDR3 is TGCGCCAGCAGCAAACCGTCAACAGGGGTTAACTATGGCTACACCTTC.

This chain links TRBV6-1 with TRBJ1-6; 9 nucleotides agree with TRBD1. The CDR3 loop spans 16 amino acids. Germline CDR1 is MNHNS and CDR2 is SASEGT. Trimming at V came to 6 bases and at J to 8 bases, leaving 11 bases not matched to a gene. The CDR3 region is CASRFFMRQGDSPLHF. CDR3 DNA: TGTGCCAGCAGGTTTTTTATGAGACAGGGGGATTCACCCCTCCACTTT.

This clonotype occurred many times. The V call is TRBV30, the J call TRBJ1-2; 7 bases align to TRBD1. V was clipped by 3 bases and J by 4 bases; unmatched bases: 2. Germline V gene data show CDR1 as GTSNPN and CDR2 as SVGIG (reference sequence). CDR3 length: 12 amino acids. Written as DNA, the CDR3 is TGTGCCTGGAGGGGACAGCTCTATGGCTACACCTTC. This gives the protein CAWRGQLYGYTF.

This chain joins TRBV12-3 or TRBV12-4 and TRBJ2-3; possible D gene TRBD2, 5 bases. The CDR3 contains 15 residues. Deletions cut 7 bases from V and 1 base from J, with 15 bases between. The DNA of the CDR3 is TGTGCCAGCAACTTAAGGACTTCCGGCACAGATACGCAGTATTTT. This encodes CASNLRTSGTDTQYF.

This clonotype was counted only a few times. V and J are TRBV19 and TRBJ1-1; maybe TRBD1 (5 bases). The CDR3 totals 14 residues. Per germline, CDR1 LNHDA and CDR2 SQIVND (reference sequence). With 7 bases removed from V and 4 bases from J, the gap between germline ends came to 16 bases. CDR3 coding DNA: TGTGCCAGTATACCCAGATCGGGGGTCACTGAAGCTTTCTTT. Its translation: CASIPRSGVTEAFF.

As for this clonotype: Without the conserved terminal phenylalanine or tryptophan, this CDR3 likely stems from a read error. This sequence joins TRBV5-4 and TRBJ1-5, with D perhaps TRBD1 (6 bases). Per the germline V gene, CDR1 is SGHNT and CDR2 is YYREEE (reference sequence). The CDR3 spans 14 residues. V shed 4 bases and J shed 3 bases, with 11 bases lying between them. CDR3 in amino acids: CASSPTGNNQPQHS. The CDR3 nucleotides are TGTGCCAGCAGCCCGACAGGAAACAATCAGCCCCAGCATTCT.

The rearrangement links TRBV5-1 to TRBJ1-1; D call uncertain. Trimming stripped 4 bases from V and 1 base from J, with 14 bases between. CDR1 and CDR2 (germline): SGHRS, YFSETQ. The length of the CDR3 is 15 residues. The DNA of the CDR3 is TGCGCCAGCAGCACCTACGAGACGGCGAACACTGAAGCTTTCTTT. This translates into CASSTYETANTEAFF.

The gene calls are TRBV6-4 and TRBJ1-4; D unclear. Trimming took off 6 bases at V and 4 bases at J, with 12 bases between the two ends. This CDR3 has 14 residues. Germline V gene sequence: CDR1 MRHNA, CDR2 SNTAGT. The CDR3 region is CASSQDANNEKLFF. DNA of the CDR3: TGTGCCAGCAGCCAGGACGCTAATAATGAAAAACTGTTTTTT.

The chain joins TRBV27 to TRBJ2-3; 8 bases fit TRBD2. This CDR3 is built from 16 residues. Germline V CDR1 and CDR2: MNHEY, SMNVEV (reference sequence). V dropped 5 bases and J dropped 3; count of bases not matched to a gene: 10. The CDR3 DNA sequence: TGTGCCAGCAGTCCGCGCTTTCAGCGGGGGACAGATACGCAGTATTTT. As protein: CASSPRFQRGTDTQYF.

This clonotype was detected many times. The V call is TRBV24-1, the J call TRBJ2-5; D is tentatively TRBD1 or TRBD2 (5 bases each). This CDR3 has 13 residues. Per the germline V gene, CDR1 is KGHDR and CDR2 is SFDVKD. Trimming took off 5 bases at V and 5 bases at J, with 11 bases between the two ends. In DNA form, the CDR3 reads TGTGCCACCAGTGTCGGGGCCGGGGAGACCCAGTACTTC. This gives the protein CATSVGAGETQYF.